This T cell receptor beta chain emerged from a study of blood T cell repertoires in COVID-19. Turning to the study itself: The study drew acute and convalescent COVID-19 samples from the United States, Italy and Spain. From T cells, B-cell-depleted T cells, or PBMCs came the material, which was cDNA or gDNA.

In the study's own analysis: Reference gene primer amplification in the assay estimated nucleated cell counts. The protocol was immunoSEQ multiplex PCR, while the TCRdb copy is restricted to in-frame clones and leaves out a portion. From that table come the V and J calls and clone size; the DNA was used to work out D and trimming. The sample contains 85,000 to 100,000 clones, approximately 84% of which appear only once. Trimming stripped 6 bases from V and 4 bases from J, with 10 bases between. The CDR3 totals 13 residues. Germline V gene data show CDR1 as MRHNA and CDR2 as SNTAGT. The chain carries TRBV6-4 and TRBJ2-1, with a weak D call TRBD1 (5 bases). This receptor was obtained from a woman aged 60 to 75 with acute or convalescent COVID-19. Sequences were obtained from peripheral blood. The CDR3 DNA follows: TGTGCCAGCAGCAGGACACGTTACAATGAGCAGTTCTTC. Encoded protein: CASSRTRYNEQFF.